The rows below give T cell receptor beta chains drawn from one sample of a study of shared clonotypes between healthy human individuals. Only in-frame clones appear in the TCRdb table, and some are missing; sequencing was by immunoSEQ multiplex PCR. The repertoire includes under 1,100,000 clones, approximately 80% of them detected once, and roughly 0.62% sits in the top ten. The sequenced sample consisted of memory CD4+ T cells from PBMCs. The source of these receptors is a young man in good health. Some clones in this sample may be carry-over from other donors' samples. Both conserved end residues are part of each CDR3. The order of the fields is V gene, D gene, clone size, J gene, CDR3 DNA, CDR3 protein. D genes are given only for firm matches. Not every row has a clone size; where given, it reads once, few, many or a size class.

TRBV28	TRBD1	many	TRBJ1-4	TGTGCCAGCAGTTTAGCAGGGGGCTGGGTCAAGACTAATGAAAAACTGTTTTTT	CASSLAGGWVKTNEKLFF
TRBV28	-	-	TRBJ1-2	TGTGCCAGCCAAAGCGGGCCGACCTATGGCTACACCTTC	CASQSGPTYGYTF
TRBV2	-	-	TRBJ2-7	TGTGCCAGCACAATAGGGGGTTCCTCCTACGAGCAGTACTTC	CASTIGGSSYEQYF
TRBV7-9	-	-	TRBJ2-5	TGTGCCAGCAGCTTCGGATTAGGGGGGGTCCAAGAGACCCAGTACTTC	CASSFGLGGVQETQYF
TRBV6-6	-	-	TRBJ1-1	TGTGCCAGCAGTTACTCGAGTCAGGGGAACACTGAAGCTTTCTTT	CASSYSSQGNTEAFF
TRBV7-9	-	-	TRBJ2-7	TGTGCCAGCAGGCGTACGGGCGGCTACGAGCAGTACTTC	CASRRTGGYEQYF
TRBV6-5	-	-	TRBJ2-7	TGTGCCAGCAGTCGACGGGACGTCCGCGGGGAGCAGTACTTC	CASSRRDVRGEQYF
TRBV10-3	TRBD2	-	TRBJ2-3	TGTGCCACCGGCGGGAGCCACACAGATACGCAGTATTTT	CATGGSHTDTQYF
TRBV19	-	-	TRBJ1-5	TGTGCCAGTAGTATAGTCGGCGACAATCAGCCCCAGCATTTT	CASSIVGDNQPQHF
TRBV18	-	-	TRBJ1-5	TGTGCCAGCTCACCCTCGTCGGGGCCGGAGCCCCAGCATTTT	CASSPSSGPEPQHF
TRBV2	-	few	TRBJ1-1	TGTGCCAGCAGTGGGCAGGTGAACACTGAAGCTTTCTTT	CASSGQVNTEAFF
TRBV5-4	-	-	TRBJ2-3	TGTGCCAGCAGCCAGCTCATTGGACGGAGCACAGATACGCAGTATTTT	CASSQLIGRSTDTQYF
TRBV25-1	TRBD1	once	TRBJ1-3	TGTGCCAGCAGTGACGCACGACAGGGGATCGTAGACACCATATATTTT	CASSDARQGIVDTIYF
TRBV2	TRBD1	-	TRBJ1-2	TGTGCCAGCAGTGAAAGACCAGGGGGCTACAGCTACACCTTC	CASSERPGGYSYTF
TRBV11-2	TRBD2	few	TRBJ2-3	TGTGCCAGCAGCTTCGCTAGCGGGAACTCAGATACGCAGTATTTT	CASSFASGNSDTQYF
TRBV2	TRBD1	-	TRBJ1-5	TGTGCCAGCAGTCCTGGACAGGTTAGCAATCAGCCCCAGCATTTT	CASSPGQVSNQPQHF
TRBV7-8	TRBD1	-	TRBJ2-7	TGTGCCAGCAGGCATCCGGACAGGGGATTGCAGTACTTC	CASRHPDRGLQYF
TRBV18	TRBD1	-	TRBJ2-7	TGTGCCAGCTCACCACTTGGGACAGGGGCCTACGAGCAGTACTTC	CASSPLGTGAYEQYF
TRBV2	-	-	TRBJ2-3	TGTGCCAGCAGTGAACGCAGGGGCACAGATACGCAGTATTTT	CASSERRGTDTQYF
TRBV16	-	few	TRBJ1-2	TGTGCCAGCATATTGAGAGGTAGCTATGGCTACACCTTC	CASILRGSYGYTF
TRBV5-5	TRBD1	-	TRBJ1-5	TGTGCCAGCAGCTTAACAGGGGATGGTGCCCAGCATTTT	CASSLTGDGAQHF
TRBV30	TRBD1	few	TRBJ2-7	TGTGCCTGGAGCATACAGGGGGCACGGAACCACTTC	CAWSIQGARNHF
TRBV29-1	-	-	TRBJ2-1	TGCAGCGTCCTCAGGGGGGAGGAGCAGTTCTTC	CSVLRGEEQFF
TRBV2	-	-	TRBJ2-7	TGTGCCAGCAGCCTAAACCACTACGAGCAGTACTTC	CASSLNHYEQYF
TRBV7-9	TRBD1	-	TRBJ2-5	TGTGCCAGCAGTTGGGACAGGGAGACCCAGTACTTC	CASSWDRETQYF
TRBV5-1	TRBD1	-	TRBJ2-4	TGCGCCAGCAGCTTGGAGCCGGGACAGGGGGCAGGAGACATTCAGTACTTC	CASSLEPGQGAGDIQYF
TRBV6-5	TRBD1	-	TRBJ1-3	TGTGCCAGCAGCCGGACAGGGGAGAACACCATATATTTT	CASSRTGENTIYF
TRBV2	-	once	TRBJ1-2	TGTGCCAGCAGTGTCAGGGAGGGCTATGGCTACACCTTC	CASSVREGYGYTF
TRBV2	TRBD1	-	TRBJ1-1	TGTGCCAGCAGTGGACAGGGGGCTATGAACACTGAAGCTTTCTTT	CASSGQGAMNTEAFF
TRBV18	TRBD2	-	TRBJ2-7	TGTGCCAGCTCTCCCCCAGGTAGCGGGAGTTCCTACGAGCAGTACTTC	CASSPPGSGSSYEQYF
TRBV28	-	-	TRBJ2-7	TGTGCCAGCAGTTTATATGGGGGGTTGAGGGCCTACGAGCAGTACTTC	CASSLYGGLRAYEQYF
TRBV2	-	-	TRBJ1-1	TGTGCCAGCAGTGAAGGCAACCCGAACACTGAAGCTTTCTTT	CASSEGNPNTEAFF
TRBV11-2	TRBD2	-	TRBJ2-7	TGTGCCAGCAGCTTTAGGCTTACGGGAGGCGGGAGGGATACCTACGAGCAGTACTTC	CASSFRLTGGGRDTYEQYF
TRBV7-2	-	-	TRBJ2-1	TGTGCCAGCAGCCGTGGGTGGGGGACCTACAATGAGCAGTTCTTC	CASSRGWGTYNEQFF
TRBV10-3	-	few	TRBJ1-1	TGTGCCATCCTCAAGGGACTCGACACTGAAGCTTTCTTT	CAILKGLDTEAFF
TRBV30	-	few	TRBJ2-7	TGTGCCTGGAGTGAGCGGAGTGGGCGCGAGCAGTACTTC	CAWSERSGREQYF
TRBV28	-	-	TRBJ1-5	TGTGCCAGCAGTTTTGGTCAGATATATAGCAATCAGCCCCAGCATTTT	CASSFGQIYSNQPQHF
TRBV7-9	TRBD1	many	TRBJ2-1	TGTGCCAGCAGCTTAGGGACAGGGGATGAGCAGTTCTTC	CASSLGTGDEQFF
TRBV6-1	-	-	TRBJ1-5	TGTGCCAGCAGTGAGACAGCAAATAGCAATCAGCCCCAGCATTTT	CASSETANSNQPQHF
TRBV4-1	TRBD2	-	TRBJ2-1	TGCGCCAGCAGCCAAGGTTGGGGCGGACTAGGAGTATCGCAGTTCTTC	CASSQGWGGLGVSQFF
TRBV7-9	TRBD2	-	TRBJ2-2	TGTGCCAGCAGCTTAGACAGACTAGCGGTGAACACCGGGGAGCTGTTTTTT	CASSLDRLAVNTGELFF
TRBV30	TRBD2	few	TRBJ2-7	TGTGCCTGCAACAAGGGACTAGCGGGAGTGGGCGAGCAGTACTTC	CACNKGLAGVGEQYF
TRBV7-9	-	-	TRBJ2-1	TGTGCCAGCACCTTTAACTACTGGGAGTTCTTC	CASTFNYWEFF
TRBV14	-	-	TRBJ2-2	TGTGCCAGCAGCCAAGGCCCCGGGGAGCTGTTTTTT	CASSQGPGELFF
TRBV15	-	-	TRBJ1-1	TGTGCCACCAGCAGTTTAATTATGAACACTGAAGCTTTCTTT	CATSSLIMNTEAFF
TRBV29-1	-	-	TRBJ1-2	TGCAGCGTTGGCACGCAGGCTCTCAATGGCTACACCTTC	CSVGTQALNGYTF
TRBV7-3	TRBD1	-	TRBJ1-2	TGTGCCAGCAGCTTAGCGCAGGGGGCAAGCTATGGCTACACCTTC	CASSLAQGASYGYTF
TRBV6-1	TRBD1	-	TRBJ2-5	TGTGCCAGCAGCGCACAGGGGACGGAGACCCAGTACTTC	CASSAQGTETQYF
TRBV2	-	few	TRBJ2-1	TGTGCCAGCAGTTCATGGGGTCGAAGCTCCTACAATGAGCAGTTCTTC	CASSSWGRSSYNEQFF
TRBV18	-	-	TRBJ1-5	TGTGCCAGCTCACCAGGTCCGCGTGAGGGCAATCAGCCCCAGCATTTT	CASSPGPREGNQPQHF
TRBV2	TRBD1	-	TRBJ1-4	TGTGCCAGCAGGCCCGGGACAGGGGGCGGAAGGATGGCAACTAATGAAAAACTGTTTTTT	CASRPGTGGGRMATNEKLFF
TRBV28	-	-	TRBJ2-2	TGTGCCAGCAGTTCGCCCGGGACACGCCCCGGGGAGCTGTTTTTT	CASSSPGTRPGELFF
TRBV29-1	-	-	TRBJ2-2	TGCAGCGTTGGGTGGGACTGGCACACCGGGGAGCTGTTTTTT	CSVGWDWHTGELFF
TRBV2	-	-	TRBJ2-5	TGTGCCAGCAGTTGGAGGGTCCAAGAGACCCAGTACTTC	CASSWRVQETQYF
TRBV25-1	TRBD2	-	TRBJ2-1	TGTGCCAGCAGCCGGACTAGCGGCAATGAGCAGTTCTTC	CASSRTSGNEQFF
TRBV4-1	TRBD1	-	TRBJ1-4	TGCGCCAGCAGTTCGACAGGGTCTTGGGGTGAAAAACTGTTTTTT	CASSSTGSWGEKLFF
TRBV5-1	-	-	TRBJ2-7	TGCGCCAGCAGCTACCAGGGGGGGAACGAGCAGTACTTC	CASSYQGGNEQYF
TRBV27	TRBD1	few	TRBJ1-2	TGTGCCAGCAGCCCCGACAGGGTGGGAGGCTACACCTTC	CASSPDRVGGYTF
TRBV14	-	-	TRBJ1-1	TGTGCCAGCAGCCAAGATCGGGGGGAGTGGAACACTGAAGCTTTCTTT	CASSQDRGEWNTEAFF